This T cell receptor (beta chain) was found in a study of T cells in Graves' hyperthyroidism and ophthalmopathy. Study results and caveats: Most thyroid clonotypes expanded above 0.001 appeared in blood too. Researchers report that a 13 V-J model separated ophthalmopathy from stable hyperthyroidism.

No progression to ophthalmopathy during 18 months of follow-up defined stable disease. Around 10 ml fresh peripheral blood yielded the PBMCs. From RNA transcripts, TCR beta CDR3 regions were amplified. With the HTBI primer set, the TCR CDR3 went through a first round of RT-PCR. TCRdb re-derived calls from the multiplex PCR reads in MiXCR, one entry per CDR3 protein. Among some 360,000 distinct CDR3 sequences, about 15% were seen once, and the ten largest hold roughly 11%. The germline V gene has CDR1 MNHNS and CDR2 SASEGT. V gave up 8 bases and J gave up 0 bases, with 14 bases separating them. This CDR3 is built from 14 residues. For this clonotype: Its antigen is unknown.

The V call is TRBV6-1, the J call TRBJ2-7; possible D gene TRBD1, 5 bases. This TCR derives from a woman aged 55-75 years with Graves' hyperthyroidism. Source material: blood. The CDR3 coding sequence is TGTGCCAGCTACCTAGACAGTGGCTCCTACGAGCAGTACTTC. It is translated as CASYLDSGSYEQYF.